The source of this T cell receptor beta chain is a study of T cell responses to AZD1222 COVID-19 vaccine. In the case of this clone: Antigen: not known.

Whole-study results and caveats: Possibly, clonal diversity was underestimated; donors were largely white British and included more females.

CDR1 and CDR2 (germline): SGHRS, YFSETQ. Trimming removed 3 bases from V and 9 bases from J, with 10 bases in between. The CDR3 runs to 13 residues. Assay used: immunoSEQ multiplex PCR; TCRdb lists only in-frame clones, some missing. Altogether about 110,000 clones are present, roughly 90% being singletons, with the ten largest covering more than 8%. The sequences come from peripheral blood, collected 28 days after the second AZD1222 dose. The V gene is TRBV5-1, the J gene TRBJ1-6; the D gene is possibly TRBD1 (5 bases). The TCR was taken from an adult who received the AZD1222 COVID-19 vaccine. The CDR3 nucleotides are TGCGCCAGCAGCTCGGTGGGGGGTTCACCCCTCCACTTT. Protein: CASSSVGGSPLHF.